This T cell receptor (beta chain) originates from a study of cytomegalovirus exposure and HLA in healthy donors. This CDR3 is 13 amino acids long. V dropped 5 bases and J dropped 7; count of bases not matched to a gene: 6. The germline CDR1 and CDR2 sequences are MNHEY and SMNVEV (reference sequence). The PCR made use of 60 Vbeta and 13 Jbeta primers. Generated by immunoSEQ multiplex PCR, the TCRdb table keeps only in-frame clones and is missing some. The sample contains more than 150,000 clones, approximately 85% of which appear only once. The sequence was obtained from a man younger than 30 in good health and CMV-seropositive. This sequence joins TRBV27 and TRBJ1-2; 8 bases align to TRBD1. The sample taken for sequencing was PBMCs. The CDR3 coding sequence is TGTGCCAGCAGTCAGGGACAGGCGACTGGCTACACCTTC. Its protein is CASSQGQATGYTF.